This TCR beta chain was sequenced in a study of shared clonotypes between healthy human individuals. General study findings and limits: Non-shared clonotypes were found to have lower generation probabilities than the clonotypes that were shared by all four of the sorted-subset donors. Donor clonotype sharing was expected to depend on sequencing depth.

Comments on this clone: Antigen: not known.

For sorted subsets, 150 to 200 ng DNA per replicate equaled tens of thousands of T cell genomes. Sequencing was performed with immunoSEQ multiplex PCR; in TCRdb, only in-frame clones are kept and a portion is missing. The table has approximately 2.3 million clones, approximately 93% seen once; the top ten hold roughly 0.36%. The germline gives CDR1 MNHNS, CDR2 SASEGT. Trimming stripped 4 bases from V and 3 bases from J, with 9 bases between. The CDR3 length is 13 residues. The rearrangement links TRBV6-1 to TRBJ2-5; possibly TRBD2 for D (5 bases). Sequencing used naive CD4+ T cells from PBMCs. Subset indicated: CD45RA+ positively selected. The source of this sequence is a young man in good health. Some clones in this sample may be carry-over from other donors' samples. The CDR3 spells CASSGGHEETQYF. CDR3 nucleotide sequence: TGTGCCAGCAGTGGAGGGCACGAAGAGACCCAGTACTTC.